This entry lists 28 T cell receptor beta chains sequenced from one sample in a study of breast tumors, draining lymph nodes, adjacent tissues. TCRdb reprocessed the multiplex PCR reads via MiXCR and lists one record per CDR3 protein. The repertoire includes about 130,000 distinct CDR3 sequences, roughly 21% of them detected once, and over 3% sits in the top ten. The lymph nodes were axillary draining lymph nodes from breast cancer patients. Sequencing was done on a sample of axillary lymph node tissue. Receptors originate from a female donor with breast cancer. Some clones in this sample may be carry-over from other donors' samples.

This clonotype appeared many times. CDR3: CSAREGDGPRGQYF. As DNA, the CDR3 is TGCAGTGCTAGAGAAGGCGACGGACCTCGGGGGCAGTATTTT. The chain carries TRBV20-1 and TRBJ2-3, with D possibly TRBD2 on 5 matching bases. The germline V gene has CDR1 DFQATT and CDR2 SNEGSKA (reference sequence). The CDR3 is 14 amino acids. Trimming stripped 0 bases from V and 11 bases from J, with 18 bases between.

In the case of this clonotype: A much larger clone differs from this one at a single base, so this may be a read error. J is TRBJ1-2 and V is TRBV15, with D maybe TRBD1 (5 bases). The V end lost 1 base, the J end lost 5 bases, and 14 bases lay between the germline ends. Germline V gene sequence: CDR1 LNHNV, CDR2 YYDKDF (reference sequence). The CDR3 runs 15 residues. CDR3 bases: TGTGCCACCAGCAGAGGCTCCCGGGACCCATATGGCTACACCTTC. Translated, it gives CATSRGSRDPYGYTF.

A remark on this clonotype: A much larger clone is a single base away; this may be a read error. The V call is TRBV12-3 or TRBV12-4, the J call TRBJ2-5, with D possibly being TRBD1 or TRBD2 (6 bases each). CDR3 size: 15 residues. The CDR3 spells CASSPVMGGAETKYF. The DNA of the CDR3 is TGTGCCAGCAGTCCTGTTATGGGGGGCGCAGAGACCAAGTACTTC.

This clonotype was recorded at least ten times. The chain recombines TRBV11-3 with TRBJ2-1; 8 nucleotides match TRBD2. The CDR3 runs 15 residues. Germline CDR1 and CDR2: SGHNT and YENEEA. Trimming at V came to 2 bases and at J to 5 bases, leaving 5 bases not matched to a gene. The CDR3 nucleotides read TGTGCCAGCAGCTTAAGCGGGACTAGTGACAATGAGCAGTTCTTC. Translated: CASSLSGTSDNEQFF.

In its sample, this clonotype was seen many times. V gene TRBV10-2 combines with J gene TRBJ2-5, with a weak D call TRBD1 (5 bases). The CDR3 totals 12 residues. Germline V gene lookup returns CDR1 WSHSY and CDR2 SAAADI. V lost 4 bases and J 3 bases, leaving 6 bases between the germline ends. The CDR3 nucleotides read TGCGCCAGCAGTGGACAGAAAGAGACCCAGTACTTC. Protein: CASSGQKETQYF.

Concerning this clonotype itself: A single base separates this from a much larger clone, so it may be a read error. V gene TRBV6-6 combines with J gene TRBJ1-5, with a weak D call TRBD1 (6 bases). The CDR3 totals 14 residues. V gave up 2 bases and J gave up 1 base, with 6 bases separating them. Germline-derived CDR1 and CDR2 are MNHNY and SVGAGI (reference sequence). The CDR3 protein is CASSYDRSNQPQHF. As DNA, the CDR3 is TGTGCCAGCAGTTACGACAGGAGCAATCAGCCCCAGCATTTT.

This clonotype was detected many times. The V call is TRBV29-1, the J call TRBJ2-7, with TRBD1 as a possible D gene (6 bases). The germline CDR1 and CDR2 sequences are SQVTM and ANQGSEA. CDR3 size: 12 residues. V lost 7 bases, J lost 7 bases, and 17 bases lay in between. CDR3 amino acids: CSAATGNGEQYF. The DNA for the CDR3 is TGCAGCGCAGCGACAGGTAATGGGGAGCAGTACTTC.

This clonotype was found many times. Here the CDR3 DNA reads TGTGCCAGCAGCCCGGCCCCTAACAATGAGCAGTTCTTC. Translation: CASSPAPNNEQFF. The rearrangement links TRBV12-3 or TRBV12-4 to TRBJ2-1; D uncertain. The CDR3 length is 13 residues. V lost 6 bases to trimming and J lost 5 bases, with 11 bases between them.

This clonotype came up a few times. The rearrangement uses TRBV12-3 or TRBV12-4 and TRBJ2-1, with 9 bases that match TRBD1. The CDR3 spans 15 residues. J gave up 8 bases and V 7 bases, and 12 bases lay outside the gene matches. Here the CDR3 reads CASTNLDRGYDEQFF. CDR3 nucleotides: TGTGCCAGCACTAATCTGGACAGGGGTTATGATGAGCAGTTCTTC.

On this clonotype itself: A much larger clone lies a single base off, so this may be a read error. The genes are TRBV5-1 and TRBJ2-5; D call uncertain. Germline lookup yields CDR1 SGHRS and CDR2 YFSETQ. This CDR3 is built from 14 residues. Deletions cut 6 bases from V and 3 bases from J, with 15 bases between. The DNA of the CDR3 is TGCGCCAGCAACCCCTCTAAAGGAGAAGAGACCCAGTACTTC. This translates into CASNPSKGEETQYF.

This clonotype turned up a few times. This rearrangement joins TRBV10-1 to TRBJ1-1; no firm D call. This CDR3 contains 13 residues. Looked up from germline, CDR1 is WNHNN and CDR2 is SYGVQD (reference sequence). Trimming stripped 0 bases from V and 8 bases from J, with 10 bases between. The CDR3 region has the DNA TGCGCCAGCAGTGAGTCTGGCCAGGTAGAAGCTTTCTTT. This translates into CASSESGQVEAFF.

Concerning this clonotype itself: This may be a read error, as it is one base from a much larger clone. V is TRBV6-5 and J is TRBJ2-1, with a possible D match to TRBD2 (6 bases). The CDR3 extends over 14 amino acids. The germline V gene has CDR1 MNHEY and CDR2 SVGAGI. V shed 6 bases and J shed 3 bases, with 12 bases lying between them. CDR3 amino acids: CASRLARGYNEQFF. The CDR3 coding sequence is TGTGCCAGCAGGCTAGCGAGGGGCTACAATGAGCAGTTCTTC.

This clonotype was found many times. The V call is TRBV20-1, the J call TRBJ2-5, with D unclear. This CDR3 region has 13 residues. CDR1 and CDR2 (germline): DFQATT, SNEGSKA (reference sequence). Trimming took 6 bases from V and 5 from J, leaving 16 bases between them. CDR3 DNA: TGCAGTGCCGAGGACGGGCTCAGGGAGACCCAGTACTTC. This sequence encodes CSAEDGLRETQYF.

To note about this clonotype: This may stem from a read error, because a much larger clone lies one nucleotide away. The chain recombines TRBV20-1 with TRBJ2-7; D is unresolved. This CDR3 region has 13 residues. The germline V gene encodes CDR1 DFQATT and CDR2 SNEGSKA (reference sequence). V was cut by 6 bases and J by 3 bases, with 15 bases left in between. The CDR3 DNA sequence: TGCAGTGCCCTACAAGTGGGCCTCTACGAGCAGTACTTC. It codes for CSALQVGLYEQYF.

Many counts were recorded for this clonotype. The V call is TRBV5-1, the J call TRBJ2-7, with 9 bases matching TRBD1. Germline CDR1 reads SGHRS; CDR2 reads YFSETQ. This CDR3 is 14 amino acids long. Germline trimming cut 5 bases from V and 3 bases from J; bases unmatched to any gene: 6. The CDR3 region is CASRLGTGSYEQYF. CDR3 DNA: TGCGCCAGCAGGCTGGGGACAGGGAGCTACGAGCAGTACTTC.

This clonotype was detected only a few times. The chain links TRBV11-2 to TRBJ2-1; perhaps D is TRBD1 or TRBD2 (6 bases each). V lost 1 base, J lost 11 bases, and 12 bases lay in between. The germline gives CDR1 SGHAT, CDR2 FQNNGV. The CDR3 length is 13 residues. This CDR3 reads CASSLVSGAQQFF. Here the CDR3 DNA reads TGTGCCAGCAGCTTAGTTTCGGGGGCTCAGCAGTTCTTC.

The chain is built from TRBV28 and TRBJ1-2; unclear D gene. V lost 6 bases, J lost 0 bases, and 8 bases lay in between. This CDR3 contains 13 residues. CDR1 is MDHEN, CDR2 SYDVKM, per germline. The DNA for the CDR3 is TGTGCCAGCAGGTCAAAAGCTAACTATGGCTACACCTTC. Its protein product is CASRSKANYGYTF.

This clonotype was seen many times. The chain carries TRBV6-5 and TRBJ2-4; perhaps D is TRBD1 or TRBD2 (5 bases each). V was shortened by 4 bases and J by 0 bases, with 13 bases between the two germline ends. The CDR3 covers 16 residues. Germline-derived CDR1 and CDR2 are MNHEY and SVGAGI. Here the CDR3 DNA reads TGTGCCAGCAGTTGGGACCGGTCAATAGCCAAAAACATTCAGTACTTC. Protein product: CASSWDRSIAKNIQYF.

The CDR3 protein is CASSLQNEKLFF. The CDR3, as DNA: TGTGCCAGCAGCTTACAGAATGAAAAACTGTTTTTT. This sequence joins TRBV11-2 and TRBJ1-4; no definite D call. V lost 2 bases and J lost 5, with 3 bases in between. CDR1 and CDR2 (germline): SGHAT, FQNNGV. The CDR3 has 12 residues.

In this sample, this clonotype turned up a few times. The chain's CDR3 is CASTGQGGGTEAFF. The CDR3 DNA is TGTGCCAGCACTGGACAGGGTGGGGGCACTGAAGCTTTCTTT. The genes are TRBV6-5 and TRBJ1-1; 8 bases match TRBD1. The CDR3 runs to 14 residues. Germline V CDR1 and CDR2: MNHEY, SVGAGI. Trimming at V came to 7 bases and at J to 4 bases, leaving 8 bases not matched to a gene.

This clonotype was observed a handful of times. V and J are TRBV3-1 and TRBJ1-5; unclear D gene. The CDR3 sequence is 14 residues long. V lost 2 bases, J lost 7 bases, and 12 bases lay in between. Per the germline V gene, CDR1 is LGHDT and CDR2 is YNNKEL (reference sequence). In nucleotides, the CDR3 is TGTGCCAGCAGCCAATCTGGAGGTGGGCAGCCCCAGCATTTT. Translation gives CASSQSGGGQPQHF.

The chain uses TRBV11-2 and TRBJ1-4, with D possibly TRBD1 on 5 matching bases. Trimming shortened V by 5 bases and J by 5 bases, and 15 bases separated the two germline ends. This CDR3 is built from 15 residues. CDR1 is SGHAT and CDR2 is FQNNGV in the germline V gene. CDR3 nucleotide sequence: TGTGCCAGCAGCCCCCGCGGGGCGTCGAATGAAAAACTGTTTTTT. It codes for CASSPRGASNEKLFF.

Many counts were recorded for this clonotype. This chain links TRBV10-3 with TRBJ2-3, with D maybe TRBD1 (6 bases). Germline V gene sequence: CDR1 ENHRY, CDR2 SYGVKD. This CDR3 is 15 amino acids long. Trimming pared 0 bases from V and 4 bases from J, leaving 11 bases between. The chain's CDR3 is CAISESEQGADTQYF. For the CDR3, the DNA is TGTGCCATCAGTGAGTCGGAACAGGGTGCAGATACGCAGTATTTT.

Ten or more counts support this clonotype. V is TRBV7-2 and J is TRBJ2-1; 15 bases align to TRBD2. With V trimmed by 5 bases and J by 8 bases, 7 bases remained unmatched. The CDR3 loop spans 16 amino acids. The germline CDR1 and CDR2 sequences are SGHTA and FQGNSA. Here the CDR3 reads CASSPRGLAGGDEQFF. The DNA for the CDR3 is TGTGCCAGCAGCCCACGGGGACTAGCGGGAGGTGATGAGCAGTTCTTC.

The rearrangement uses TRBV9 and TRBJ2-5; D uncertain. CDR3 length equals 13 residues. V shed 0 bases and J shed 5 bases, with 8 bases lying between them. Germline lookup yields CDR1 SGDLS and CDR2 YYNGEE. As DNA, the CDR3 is TGTGCCAGCAGCGTAGTGACCGGGGAGACCCAGTACTTC. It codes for CASSVVTGETQYF. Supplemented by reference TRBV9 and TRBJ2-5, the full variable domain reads DSGVTQTPKHLITATGQRVTLRCSPRSGDLSVYWYQQSLDQGLQFLIQYYNGEERAKGNILERFSAQQFPDLHSELNLSSLELGDSALYFCASSVVTGETQYFGPGTRLLVL.

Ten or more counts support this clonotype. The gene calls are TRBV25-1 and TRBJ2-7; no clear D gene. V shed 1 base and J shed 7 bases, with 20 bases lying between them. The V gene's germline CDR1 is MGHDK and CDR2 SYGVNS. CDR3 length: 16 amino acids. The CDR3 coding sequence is TGTGCCAGCAGTGAATCTTGGACCGCTCCGACCAGGGAGCAGTACTTC. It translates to CASSESWTAPTREQYF.

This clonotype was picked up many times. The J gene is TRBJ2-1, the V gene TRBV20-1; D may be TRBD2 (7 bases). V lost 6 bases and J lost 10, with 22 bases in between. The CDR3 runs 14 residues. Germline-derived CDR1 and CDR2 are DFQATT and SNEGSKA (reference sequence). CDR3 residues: CSAGGGGPSGEQFF. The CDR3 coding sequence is TGCAGTGCGGGTGGGGGGGGGCCCTCAGGCGAGCAGTTCTTC.

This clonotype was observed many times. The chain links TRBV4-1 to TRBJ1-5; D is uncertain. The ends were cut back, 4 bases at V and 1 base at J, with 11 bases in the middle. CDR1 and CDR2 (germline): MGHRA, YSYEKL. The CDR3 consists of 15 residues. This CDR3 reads CASSPTWASNQPQHF. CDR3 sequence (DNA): TGCGCCAGCAGCCCTACGTGGGCGAGCAATCAGCCCCAGCATTTT.